The 15 T cell receptor beta chains below come from one sample, sequenced in a study of blood T cell repertoires in COVID-19. Clones were read by immunoSEQ multiplex PCR, and TCRdb kept only the in-frame ones, dropping some. The table shows about 190,000 clones, with around 84% occurring only once. Source material: peripheral blood. Every receptor here comes from a young man with active or convalescent COVID-19.

V gene TRBV29-1 combines with J gene TRBJ2-1; 8 positions agree with TRBD2. This CDR3 is 14 amino acids long. J gave up 7 bases and V 7 bases, and 12 bases lay outside the gene matches. CDR1 is SQVTM, CDR2 ANQGSEA, per germline. The CDR3 DNA reads as TGCAGCGCGGACCGGGAGGGCCTTTTTAATGAGCAGTTCTTC. The encoded protein is CSADREGLFNEQFF.

Ten or more counts support this clone. V gene TRBV5-1 combines with J gene TRBJ1-4; 7 nucleotides match TRBD1. V shed 3 bases and J 0 bases; nucleotides not matched to a gene: 5. Germline V gene data show CDR1 as SGHRS and CDR2 as YFSETQ. The CDR3 spans 16 residues. CDR3 region: CASSSGQEATNEKLFF. The CDR3 DNA follows: TGCGCCAGCAGCTCCGGACAGGAAGCAACTAATGAAAAACTGTTTTTT.

The V gene is TRBV6-6, the J gene TRBJ1-3; TRBD1 is a possible D gene (6 bases). V gave up 6 bases and J gave up 4 bases, with 16 bases separating them. CDR1 is MNHNY and CDR2 is SVGAGI in the germline V gene (reference sequence). The CDR3 runs 15 residues. The CDR3 loop reads CASRPDRALGNTIYF. DNA of the CDR3: TGTGCCAGCAGACCGGACAGAGCACTGGGAAACACCATATATTTT.

The chain uses TRBV19 and TRBJ1-2, with 10 nucleotides matching TRBD1. Germline assignment: CDR1 LNHDA and CDR2 SQIVND (reference sequence). The junction had 11 bases not matched to a gene; V was cut back by 5 bases and J by 8 bases. The CDR3 has 15 residues. In DNA, the CDR3 is TGTGCCAGTAGTTTGGAGGACAGGGGGGCGAAAGGCTACACCTTC. This encodes CASSLEDRGAKGYTF.

This chain uses TRBV7-8 with TRBJ2-7, with no clear D. Germline CDR1 reads SGHVS; CDR2 reads FQNEAQ. This CDR3 spans 12 amino acids. V dropped 5 bases and J dropped 2 bases, with 7 bases sitting between them. The DNA for the CDR3 is TGTGCCAGCAGCCCAGTGACCTACGAGCAGTACGTC. Amino acids: CASSPVTYEQYV.

The chain joins TRBV2 to TRBJ1-1, with D unresolved. Germline loops: CDR1 SNHLY, CDR2 FYNNEI. V lost 3 bases to trimming and J lost 1 base, with 6 bases between them. The CDR3 loop spans 13 amino acids. The CDR3 DNA follows: TGTGCCAGCAGTGAGCAGGAGAACACTGAAGCTTTCTTT. Protein sequence: CASSEQENTEAFF. Looking up the rest from reference TRBV2 and TRBJ1-1 gives the full variable domain: EPEVTQTPSHQVTQMGQEVILRCVPISNHLYFYWYRQILGQKVEFLVSFYNNEISEKSEIFDDQFSVERPDGSNFTLKIRSTKLEDSAMYFCASSEQENTEAFFGQGTRLTVV.

This chain links TRBV28 with TRBJ1-2; maybe TRBD1 (6 bases). The germline CDR1 and CDR2 sequences are MDHEN and SYDVKM. The CDR3 runs 12 residues. Deletions cut 5 bases from V and 6 bases from J, with 10 bases between. CDR3 DNA sequence: TGTGCCAGCAGTCTGGACAGCCATGGCTACACCTTC. This encodes CASSLDSHGYTF.

The chain carries TRBV19 and TRBJ2-1; TRBD2 is a possible D gene (7 bases). Germline-derived CDR1 and CDR2 are LNHDA and SQIVND (reference sequence). The CDR3 is 15 residues long. The V end lost 1 base, the J end lost 5 bases, and 12 bases lay between the germline ends. The CDR3 here is CASSIGGGGNNEQFF. The CDR3 DNA reads TGTGCCAGTAGTATAGGGGGGGGCGGAAACAATGAGCAGTTCTTC.

The chain recombines TRBV24-1 with TRBJ1-3; TRBD1 matches at 7 bases. This CDR3 is built from 15 residues. V was pared by 3 bases and J by 2 bases, with 3 bases of the junction left unmatched. Per the germline V gene, CDR1 is KGHDR and CDR2 is SFDVKD. CDR3 in amino acids: CATSDQGEAGNTIYF. The CDR3 nucleotides are TGTGCCACCAGTGATCAGGGGGAGGCTGGAAACACCATATATTTT.

The rearrangement uses TRBV7-9 and TRBJ2-5, with TRBD1 matching 9 bases. Germline CDR1 is SEHNR and CDR2 is FQNEAQ (reference sequence). The CDR3 extends over 15 amino acids. V shed 4 bases and J 1 base; nucleotides not matched to a gene: 4. DNA for the CDR3: TGTGCCAGCAGCTACCAGACAGGGGGCCAAGAGACCCAGTACTTC. It encodes CASSYQTGGQETQYF.

Only a few counts were recorded for this clone. The J gene is TRBJ2-1, the V gene TRBV12-5; possibly TRBD1 for D (7 bases). Germline V gives CDR1 LGHNT, CDR2 FRNRAP. Trimming cost V 1 base and J 8 bases, with 18 bases left between them. There are 16 residues in the CDR3. The CDR3 is CASGLGQGGAGDEQFF. In DNA form, the CDR3 reads TGTGCTAGTGGTTTGGGCCAGGGGGGAGCGGGCGATGAGCAGTTCTTC.

The V and J genes are TRBV28 and TRBJ1-2; 9 nucleotides agree with TRBD1. Trimming removed 4 bases from V and 1 base from J; junction bases left unmatched: 16. CDR1 and CDR2 from the germline V gene are MDHEN and SYDVKM. This CDR3 spans 19 amino acids. The CDR3 sequence: CASSWTYRDRENDNYGYTF. The CDR3 region has the DNA TGTGCCAGCAGTTGGACTTACCGGGACAGGGAAAATGATAACTATGGCTACACCTTC.

This clone was seen a few times. This rearrangement joins TRBV6-2 or TRBV6-3 to TRBJ1-5; maybe TRBD1 (6 bases). V was cut by 4 bases and J by 4 bases, with 23 bases left in between. The CDR3 sequence is 18 residues long. CDR1 is MNHEY, CDR2 SVGEGT, per germline. This CDR3 is CASSWLSRDTASNQPQHF. The CDR3 nucleotides read TGTGCCAGCAGTTGGCTCTCCCGGGACACCGCCTCAAATCAGCCCCAGCATTTT.

This chain joins TRBV19 and TRBJ2-1, with a possible D match to TRBD2 (7 bases). V shed 0 bases and J shed 8 bases, with 17 bases lying between them. CDR3 length: 16 residues. Germline CDR1 is LNHDA and CDR2 is SQIVND (reference sequence). CDR3 DNA sequence: TGTGCCAGTAGTATAGATCTTGGGGGGGCCCTAGATGAGCAGTTCTTC. Translation: CASSIDLGGALDEQFF.

The CDR3 is CASSIDRGRIGYTF. CDR3 DNA: TGTGCCAGTAGTATAGACAGGGGAAGGATCGGCTACACCTTC. This chain connects TRBV19 to TRBJ1-2, with D perhaps matching TRBD1 (6 bases). The germline gives CDR1 LNHDA, CDR2 SQIVND (reference sequence). The V gene lost 0 bases and the J gene lost 8 bases, with 13 bases spanning the gap. This CDR3 region has 14 residues.